This T cell receptor (beta chain) was sequenced during a study of T cells after yellow fever vaccination (dated by TCRdb to between 2018 and 2021). About the study as a whole: Libraries from fractions with low cell numbers were prepared with the SMART-Seq v4 Ultra Low Input RNA kit. Blood samples were taken at several timepoints before and after primary and secondary immunization, and bulk PBMC replicates and cell subsets were isolated. The cohort comprised two healthy male donors, one aged 18 to 30 and one aged 30 to 40 years. To follow T-cell clones before and after primary and booster YFV17D yellow fever vaccination, bulk TCR alpha and beta repertoires were sequenced over time. The research as a whole found: Only two donors were included in the study, so the extent to which the findings can be generalized is limited. A small share of clonotypes was detected in both CD4 and CD8 compartments, with the overlap likely arising from convergent recombination. Compared with the primary T-cell response, the secondary T-cell response was faster but weaker, reaching its peak on day 5 rather than on day 15. After the booster, most clones that had expanded after primary vaccination were detected again (almost 97% of CD4 and over 75% of CD8), suggesting broad maintenance of memory. Computational filtering was needed because FACS-sorted repertoires could contain abundant contaminating clonotypes from the bulk population.

The run used an Illumina NovaSeq 6000. Synthesis of TCR cDNA relied on 5'RACE template switching, a step that introduced a universal primer site along with unique molecular identifiers. cDNA synthesis was primed from both the TCR alpha and TCR beta constant segments. Library amplification used two PCR steps, and the second PCR step added sample barcodes and sequencing adapters. Sequencing of libraries was done on Illumina HiSeq 2500 (2x100 bp) or NovaSeq (2x150 bp). In the paper's pipeline: MIGEC handled demultiplexing of reads and collapsing into UMI consensus sequences, while MiXCR performed V(D)J alignment. Vaccine-responding clonotypes were identified with edgeR using replicate PBMC samples, with FDR below 0.01 and a log2 fold change above 5 up to day 15 being required. CD4 or CD8 identity was assigned to each bulk clonotype according to whether the clonotype was present at higher abundance in the sequenced CD4 repertoire or the sequenced CD8 repertoire. TCRdb took the public reads, trimmed them with fastp at Q25, ran MiXCR for clone calling and kept in-frame beta chains. Rows are combined by CDR3 protein, so each entry shows the most common genes and DNA. TCRdb, not the authors, supplied the V and J calls. The sample profile shows some 350,000 distinct CDR3 sequences; approximately 4% of them were found once. Roughly 24% of the sample is taken by the ten largest.

The sample's treatment or condition label, in plain terms: live attenuated yellow fever vaccine strain. At every blood-draw timepoint, two biological replicates of bulk PBMCs were collected. PBMCs were isolated from peripheral blood using a standard Ficoll-Paque protocol. RNA was extracted with TriZol from bulk PBMCs, CD4 and CD8 fractions, and dextramer-positive and dextramer-negative fractions. This clonotype has more than one count but fewer than ten. Its cognate antigen has yet to be identified. No much larger clonotype is one base removed from it; base qualities were not supplied. The receptor was isolated from a man younger than 35 who received the YFV17D yellow fever vaccine. The material was PBMCs, obtained 5 days after the yellow fever booster vaccination.

The CDR3 protein: CSGLNTEAFF. The DNA sequence is TGCAGCGGCCTGAACACTGAAGCTTTCTTT. The chain uses TRBV29-1 and TRBJ1-1; no confident D gene assignment can be made. The CDR3, from cysteine to phenylalanine, totals 10 residues. Solely the CDR3 DNA is kept, with 30 bases framed from the first base. V and J lose 7 bases and 0 bases, and a span of 3 bases separates them. The germline V gene provides CDR1 SQVTM and CDR2 ANQGSEA.